The following is a TCR beta chain sequence with its context. What it binds is unknown. Genes here carry mouse names. The CDR3 end lies 1 residue beyond the end of the read and is filled in from the germline J gene. As to time point: mouse harvest day 14 after allogeneic transplant. The graft held 10^6 splenic CD5+ T cells and 10^7 T-cell-depleted bone marrow cells. This mouse GVHD model was MHC-mismatched B6 to BALB/c, profiled day 7 or 14. This entry comes from a study of tissue T cells after allogeneic stem cell transplantation. Sequencing of TCRbeta CDR3 at survey depth gave sequences and template counts. Profiling relied on immunoSEQ multiplex PCR, and the TCRdb table lists in-frame clones only, not all of them. There are some 6,100 clones in the sample; under 60% occur only once, and around 39% lies in the top ten. Study-level findings and limits: Within patients, tissue anatomy strongly shaped TCR repertoire composition. Tissue-detected TCR repertoire was only partly captured by blood and spleen T cells.

Germline V lookup: CDR1 SNHLY, CDR2 FYNGKV (reference sequence). Trimming cost V 2 bases and J 3 bases, with 7 bases left between them. This CDR3 has 14 amino acids. The rearrangement links TRBV3 to TRBJ1-4; a weak D match, TRBD1 (6 bases). The sequenced material came from gut tissue. This receptor was identified in a female BALB/c mouse given C57BL/6 T cells with graft-versus-host disease after an allogeneic hematopoietic cell transplant. The CDR3 loop is CASSLTGTNERLFF. CDR3 bases read: TGTGCCAGCAGCTTAACAGGGACCAACGAAAGATTATTT.